These 11 T cell receptor beta chains were all obtained from the same sample, sequenced in a study of blood T cell repertoires in COVID-19. The assay was immunoSEQ multiplex PCR, and TCRdb's table has in-frame clones only and misses some. The profile shows about 88,000 clones, over 75% of them singletons. The specimen sequenced was peripheral blood. All receptors derive from a man older than 75 with acute or convalescent COVID-19.

The chain couples TRBV5-1 to TRBJ2-3, with 8 bases lining up with TRBD1. The CDR3 extends over 15 amino acids. The J segment lost 3 bases and the V segment lost 7 bases, leaving 10 bases of the junction unmatched. Germline loops: CDR1 SGHRS, CDR2 YFSETQ. CDR3 in DNA: TGCGCCAGCGTCCCAGGGGGCGCACAGACAGATACGCAGTATTTT. Translated: CASVPGGAQTDTQYF.

V is TRBV6-2 or TRBV6-3 and J is TRBJ2-1, with a possible D match to TRBD1 (6 bases). V dropped 4 bases and J dropped 6 bases, with 10 bases sitting between them. The CDR3 runs 13 residues. Germline-derived CDR1 and CDR2 are MNHEY and SVGEGT. The CDR3 DNA follows: TGTGCCAGCAGTTTGCGGACAGCCAATGAGCAGTTCTTC. Protein product: CASSLRTANEQFF.

The chain has TRBV11-3 and TRBJ2-1, with D perhaps matching TRBD1 (7 bases). The germline V gene has CDR1 SGHNT and CDR2 YENEEA. Trimming took off 8 bases at V and 2 bases at J, with 16 bases between the two ends. This CDR3 contains 15 residues. This CDR3 reads CASARGDGAYNEQFF. For the CDR3, the DNA is TGTGCCAGCGCCAGGGGGGACGGGGCCTACAATGAGCAGTTCTTC.

V usage is TRBV19 and J usage is TRBJ1-1; D is possibly TRBD1 (6 bases). Trimming left V 5 bases short and J 5 bases short, with 12 bases between. The CDR3 covers 13 residues. CDR1 is LNHDA, CDR2 SQIVND, per germline (reference sequence). The CDR3 loop reads CASSLERGTEAFF. The DNA for the CDR3 is TGTGCCAGTAGTCTCGAGAGGGGGACTGAAGCTTTCTTT.

V usage is TRBV13 and J usage is TRBJ1-4, with D possibly TRBD1 on 5 matching bases. The V gene's germline CDR1 is PRHDT and CDR2 FYEKMQ (reference sequence). The CDR3 has 12 amino acids. Trimming removed 8 bases from V and 4 bases from J, with 8 bases in between. The CDR3 nucleotides read TGTGCCAGCGGGGGAGGTAATGAAAAACTGTTTTTT. Its translation is CASGGGNEKLFF.

The rearrangement links TRBV5-1 to TRBJ2-1; 10 bases are shared with TRBD1. The J segment lost 4 bases and the V segment lost 4 bases, leaving 2 bases of the junction unmatched. Germline CDR1 reads SGHRS; CDR2 reads YFSETQ. The CDR3 contains 14 residues. CDR3 nucleotide sequence: TGCGCCAGCAGCCCGGGACAGGGGTACAATGAGCAGTTCTTC. Residues: CASSPGQGYNEQFF.

V and J are TRBV5-6 and TRBJ1-2; 8 bases line up with TRBD1. Germline CDR1 SGHDT, CDR2 YYEEEE. The CDR3 runs to 15 residues. J was trimmed by 5 bases and V by 4 bases; bases with no gene match: 10. The CDR3 nucleotides read TGTGCCAGCAGCCCGACAGGGGCCCCTGGGTATGGCTACACCTTC. It translates to CASSPTGAPGYGYTF.

V usage is TRBV7-9 and J usage is TRBJ2-1; unclear D gene. V dropped 2 bases and J dropped 2 bases, with 7 bases sitting between them. The CDR3 length is 14 residues. Looked up from germline, CDR1 is SEHNR and CDR2 is FQNEAQ (reference sequence). The CDR3 loop reads CASSLPPTYNEQFF. As DNA, the CDR3 is TGTGCCAGCAGCTTACCCCCAACCTACAATGAGCAGTTCTTC.

The V gene is TRBV18, the J gene TRBJ1-1; D gene uncertain. V lost 3 bases to trimming and J lost 1 base, with 9 bases between them. This CDR3 has 14 residues. Germline CDR1 and CDR2: KGHSH and LQKENI. This chain's CDR3 is CASSPKESNTEAFF. The CDR3 DNA sequence: TGTGCCAGCTCACCGAAGGAGTCGAACACTGAAGCTTTCTTT.

The chain carries TRBV5-1 and TRBJ1-2; 10 bases align to TRBD1. Germline CDR1 SGHRS, CDR2 YFSETQ. The CDR3 spans 15 residues. After removal of 4 bases from V and 4 bases from J, the junction contained 7 bases not matched to a gene. As DNA, the CDR3 is TGCGCCAGCAGCCAGGACAGGGGGACGATCTATGGCTACACCTTC. Protein sequence: CASSQDRGTIYGYTF.

The V and J genes are TRBV6-6 and TRBJ1-5, with 8 nucleotides matching TRBD1. The germline V gene has CDR1 MNHNY and CDR2 SVGAGI (reference sequence). This CDR3 has 15 amino acids. With V trimmed by 6 bases and J by 5 bases, 9 bases remained unmatched. Here the CDR3 DNA reads TGTGCCAGCAGCGGAGTCGGACAGGGACATCAGCCCCAGCATTTT. It is translated as CASSGVGQGHQPQHF.